The clone carrying this T cell receptor (beta chain) was detected only a few times. Antigen specificity is unknown. The sample belongs to a study of human T cells and chemical hapten exposure. Study as a whole: DPC 0.01% went on the upper back by patch test, with reading at 6 days. General study points: Compared with pre-sensitization or healthy control sets, expanded TCRs clustered more.

As for time point: patch test 1, 2 weeks after DPC sensitization. As for treatment: therapeutic diphenylcyclopropenone sensitization with weekly scalp DPC. Participating donors were patients with alopecia, aged 18 to 70 years, considered appropriate candidates for DPC. Germline lookup yields CDR1 SEHNR and CDR2 FQNEAQ (reference sequence). The length of the CDR3 is 15 residues. Trimming took off 2 bases at V and 1 base at J, with 11 bases between the two ends. TCRdb re-analysed the RACE reads in MiXCR, keeping a single row per CDR3 protein. The data contain fewer than 150,000 distinct CDR3 sequences, roughly 13% of them singletons.

This material consisted of whole blood, taken in connection with sensitization to the hapten diphenylcyclopropenone (DPC). The rearrangement uses TRBV7-9 and TRBJ1-1; D not certain. This TCR was sampled from a man aged 18 to 30 with alopecia areata. Some clones in this sample may be carry-over from other donors' samples. CDR3 sequence: CASSLIAGANTEAFF. In DNA, the CDR3 is TGTGCCAGCAGCTTAATTGCGGGCGCGAACACTGAAGCTTTCTTT.